The T cell receptor beta chain under discussion was sequenced for a study of post-analysis software for immune sequencing data. Notes on the study in general: Roughly 5 TRBV segments, including TRBV5-6, TRBV5-1 and TRBV20-1, were more frequent in patients than controls.

TCR beta libraries were prepared from cDNA with unique molecular identifiers. TCRdb redid the calling of the PCR reads with MiXCR, one entry per CDR3 protein. The sample gives about 150,000 distinct CDR3 sequences, around 30% of which show up once; roughly 1.6% is in the top ten. As regards this clonotype: Its specificity is not known.

The CDR3 runs 18 residues. Deletions cut 4 bases from V and 4 bases from J, with 20 bases between. Per germline, CDR1 LGHDT and CDR2 YNNKEL (reference sequence). This sequence joins TRBV3-1 and TRBJ2-6; no firm D call. Sequencing was done on a sample of blood. The receptor was isolated from a girl between 10 and 17 years old with multiple sclerosis. CDR3 bases: TGTGCCAGCAGCCTTTATAAATCCACAGTACCAGGGGCCAACGTCCTGACTTTC. This encodes CASSLYKSTVPGANVLTF.